These T cell receptor beta chains were read from a single sample in a study of blood T cell repertoires in COVID-19. The assay was immunoSEQ multiplex PCR, and TCRdb's table has in-frame clones only and misses some. The table has about 150,000 clones, around 87% seen once. Sequencing used peripheral blood. Every receptor here comes from a man older than 75 with acute or convalescent COVID-19. CDR3s include the opening cysteine and the closing phenylalanine or tryptophan. D genes are given only for firm matches. Expanded clones get a size class; other rows say once, few or many, or leave the size out.

j_gene,v_gene,abundance,d_gene,CDR3aa,CDR3nt
TRBJ2-2,TRBV19,-,TRBD1,CASSIAGRGSQTGELFF,TGTGCCAGTAGTATAGCGGGCAGGGGGTCTCAGACCGGGGAGCTGTTTTTT
TRBJ2-1,TRBV7-6,-,TRBD2,CASSFLGTSGYNEQFF,TGTGCCAGCAGCTTCCTCGGGACTAGCGGTTACAATGAGCAGTTCTTC
TRBJ2-7,TRBV27,-,-,CASSLSARGTYEQYF,TGTGCCAGCAGTTTATCAGCCCGGGGAACCTACGAGCAGTACTTC
TRBJ1-1,TRBV19,-,-,CASSILANTEAFF,TGTGCCAGTAGTATCCTAGCCAACACTGAAGCTTTCTTT
TRBJ1-1,TRBV28,once,TRBD1,CASSDRGLSTEAFF,TGTGCCAGCAGTGACAGGGGTTTGAGCACTGAAGCTTTCTTT
TRBJ1-2,TRBV19,-,TRBD1,CASSIRGTGDYGYTF,TGTGCCAGTAGTATACGAGGGACAGGGGACTATGGCTACACCTTC
TRBJ2-3,TRBV25-1,-,-,CASTGLERGFGTDTQYF,TGTGCCAGCACAGGGCTCGAGAGGGGGTTTGGCACAGATACGCAGTATTTT
TRBJ2-7,TRBV6-1,-,-,CASSESGLLGGEQYF,TGTGCCAGCAGTGAAAGTGGACTACTCGGGGGCGAGCAGTACTTC
TRBJ2-1,TRBV27,-,-,CASSPGAGRAQGEQFF,TGTGCCAGCAGTCCGGGGGCCGGGAGAGCACAGGGGGAGCAGTTCTTC
TRBJ2-7,TRBV5-1,-,-,CASSSHGDSSYEQYF,TGCGCCAGCAGCTCGCATGGGGACTCCTCCTACGAGCAGTACTTC
TRBJ2-1,TRBV11-1,-,-,CASSLDLGGPSVQFF,TGTGCCAGCAGCTTAGATCTCGGGGGGCCTTCCGTGCAGTTCTTC
TRBJ1-6,TRBV9,-,-,CASSVFSSGSSIGSPLHF,TGTGCCAGCAGCGTATTTAGTTCAGGGTCTAGTATTGGTTCACCCCTCCACTTT
TRBJ1-1,TRBV6-5,-,TRBD1,CASSYSRQGRTEAFF,TGTGCCAGCAGTTACTCGAGACAGGGTCGAACTGAAGCTTTCTTT